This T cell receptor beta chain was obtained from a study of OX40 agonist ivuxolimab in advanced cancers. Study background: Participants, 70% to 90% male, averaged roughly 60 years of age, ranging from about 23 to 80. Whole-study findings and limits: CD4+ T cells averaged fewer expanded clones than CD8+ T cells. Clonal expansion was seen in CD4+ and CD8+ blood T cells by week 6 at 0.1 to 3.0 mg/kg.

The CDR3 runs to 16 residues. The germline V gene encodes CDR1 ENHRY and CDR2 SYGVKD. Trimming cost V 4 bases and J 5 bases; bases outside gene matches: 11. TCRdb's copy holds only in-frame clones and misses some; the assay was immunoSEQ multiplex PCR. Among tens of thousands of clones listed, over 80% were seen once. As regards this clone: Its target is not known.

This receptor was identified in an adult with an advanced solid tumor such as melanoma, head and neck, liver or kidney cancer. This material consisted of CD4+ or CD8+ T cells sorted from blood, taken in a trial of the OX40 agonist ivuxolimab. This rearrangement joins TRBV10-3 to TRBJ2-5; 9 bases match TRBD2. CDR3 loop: CAISVSQRAGGETQYF. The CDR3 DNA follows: TGTGCCATCAGTGTTTCCCAGCGGGCGGGAGGGGAGACCCAGTACTTC.